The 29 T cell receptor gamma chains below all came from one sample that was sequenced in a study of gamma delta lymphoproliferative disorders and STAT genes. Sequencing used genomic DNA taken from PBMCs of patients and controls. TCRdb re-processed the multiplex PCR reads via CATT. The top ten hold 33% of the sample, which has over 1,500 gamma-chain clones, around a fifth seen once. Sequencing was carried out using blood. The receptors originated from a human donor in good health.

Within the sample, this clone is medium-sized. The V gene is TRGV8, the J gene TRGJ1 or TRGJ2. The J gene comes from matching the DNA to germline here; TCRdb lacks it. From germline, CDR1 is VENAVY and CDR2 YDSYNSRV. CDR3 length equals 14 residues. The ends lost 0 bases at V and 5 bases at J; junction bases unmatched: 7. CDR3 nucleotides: TGTGCCACCTGGGATAGGCCTAGGGATTATAAGAAACTCTTT. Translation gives CATWDRPRDYKKLF.

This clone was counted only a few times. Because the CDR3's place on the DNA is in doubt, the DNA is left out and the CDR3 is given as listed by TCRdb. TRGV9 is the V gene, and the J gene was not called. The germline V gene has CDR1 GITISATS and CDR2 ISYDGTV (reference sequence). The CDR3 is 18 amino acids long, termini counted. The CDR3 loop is CALWEFIIRNSLAVEQHF.

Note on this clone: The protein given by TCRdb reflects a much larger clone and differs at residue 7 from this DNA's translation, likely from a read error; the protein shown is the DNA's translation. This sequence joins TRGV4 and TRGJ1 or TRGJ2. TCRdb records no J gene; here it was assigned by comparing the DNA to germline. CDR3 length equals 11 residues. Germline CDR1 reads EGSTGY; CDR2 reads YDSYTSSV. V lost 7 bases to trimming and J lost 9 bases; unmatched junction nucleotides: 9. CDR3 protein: CATCLGSKKLF. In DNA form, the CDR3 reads TGTGCCACCTGTTTGGGAAGTAAGAAACTCTTT.

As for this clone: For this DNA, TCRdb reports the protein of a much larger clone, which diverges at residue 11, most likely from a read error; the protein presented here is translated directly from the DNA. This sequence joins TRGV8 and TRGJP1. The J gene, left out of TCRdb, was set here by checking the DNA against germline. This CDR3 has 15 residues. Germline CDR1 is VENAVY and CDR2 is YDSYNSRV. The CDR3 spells CATWDQVGTGRFKIF. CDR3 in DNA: TGTGCCACCTGGGATCAGGTCGGCACTGGTCGGTTCAAGATATTT.

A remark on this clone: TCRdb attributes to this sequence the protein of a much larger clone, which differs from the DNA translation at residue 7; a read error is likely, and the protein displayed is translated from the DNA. The CDR3 reads CATMKVNLF. The CDR3 bases are TGTGCCACCATGAAGGTGAACCTCTTT. The V gene is TRGV4, but the J gene lacks a call. The germline V gene has CDR1 EGSTGY and CDR2 YDSYTSSV. CDR3 size: 9 residues.

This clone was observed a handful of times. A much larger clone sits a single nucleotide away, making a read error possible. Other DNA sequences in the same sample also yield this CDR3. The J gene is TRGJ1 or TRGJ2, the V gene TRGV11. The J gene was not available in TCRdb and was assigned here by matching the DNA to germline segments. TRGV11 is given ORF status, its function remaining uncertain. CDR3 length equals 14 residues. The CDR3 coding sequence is TGTACCACCGTGCCTGCTGGATGGGATTATAAGAAACTCTTT. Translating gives CTTVPAGWDYKKLF.

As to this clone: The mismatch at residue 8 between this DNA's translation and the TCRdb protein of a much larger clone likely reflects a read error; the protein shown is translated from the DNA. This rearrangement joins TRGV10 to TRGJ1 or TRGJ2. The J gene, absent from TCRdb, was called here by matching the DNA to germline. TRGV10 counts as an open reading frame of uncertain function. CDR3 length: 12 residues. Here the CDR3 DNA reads TGTGCTGCGTGGGACCTTTATCATAAGAAACTCTTT. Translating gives CAAWDLYHKKLF.

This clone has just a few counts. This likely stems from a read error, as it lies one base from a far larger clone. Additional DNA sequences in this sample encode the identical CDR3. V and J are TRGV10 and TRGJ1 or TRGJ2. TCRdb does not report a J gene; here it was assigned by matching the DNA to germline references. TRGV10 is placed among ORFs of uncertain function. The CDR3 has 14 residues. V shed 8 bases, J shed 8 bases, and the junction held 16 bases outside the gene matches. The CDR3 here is CAAWDSAIQNKKLF. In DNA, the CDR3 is TGTGCTGCGTGGGACTCCGCCATTCAAAATAAGAAACTCTTT.

This CDR3 is CACWIKRGFKKLF. Here the CDR3 DNA reads TGTGCCTGCTGGATTAAGCGTGGGTTTAAGAAACTCTTT. The chain is built from TRGV11 and TRGJ1 or TRGJ2. The J gene, left out of TCRdb, was set here by checking the DNA against germline. TRGV11 falls under the ORF class, with uncertain function. The length of the CDR3 is 13 residues. Trimming took 5 bases from V and 9 from J; bases not matched to a gene: 10.

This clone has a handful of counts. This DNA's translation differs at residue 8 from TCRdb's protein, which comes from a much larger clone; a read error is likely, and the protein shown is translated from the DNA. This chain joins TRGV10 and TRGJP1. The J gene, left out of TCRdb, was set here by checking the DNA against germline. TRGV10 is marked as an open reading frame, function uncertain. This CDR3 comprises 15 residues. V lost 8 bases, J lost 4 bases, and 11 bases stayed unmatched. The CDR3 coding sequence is TGTGCTGCGTGGGATCGGCGACGCACTGGTTGGTTCAAGATATTT. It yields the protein CAAWDRRRTGWFKIF.

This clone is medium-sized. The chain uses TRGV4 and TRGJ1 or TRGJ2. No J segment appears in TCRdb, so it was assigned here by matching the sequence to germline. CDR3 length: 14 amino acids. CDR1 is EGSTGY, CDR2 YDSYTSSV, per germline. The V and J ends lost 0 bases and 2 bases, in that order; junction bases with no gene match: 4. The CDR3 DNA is TGTGCCACCTGGGATGGGCACTATTATTATAAGAAACTCTTT. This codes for CATWDGHYYYKKLF.

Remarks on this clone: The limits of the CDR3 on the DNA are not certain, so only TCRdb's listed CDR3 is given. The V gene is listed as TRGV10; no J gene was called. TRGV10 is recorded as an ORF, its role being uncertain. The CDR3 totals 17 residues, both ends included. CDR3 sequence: CAAWDFIRNSLAVEQHF.

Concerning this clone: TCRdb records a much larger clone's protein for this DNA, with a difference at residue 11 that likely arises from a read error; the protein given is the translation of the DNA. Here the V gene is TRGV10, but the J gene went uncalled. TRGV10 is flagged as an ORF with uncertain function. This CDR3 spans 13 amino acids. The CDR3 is CAAWGVTGWFQIF. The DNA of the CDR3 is TGTGCTGCGTGGGGCGTAACTGGTTGGTTCCAGATATTT.

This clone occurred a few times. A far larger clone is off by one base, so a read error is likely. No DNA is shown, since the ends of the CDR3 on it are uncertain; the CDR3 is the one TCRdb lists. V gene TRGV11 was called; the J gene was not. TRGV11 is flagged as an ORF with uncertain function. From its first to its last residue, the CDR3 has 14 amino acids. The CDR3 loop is CTTVPAGLGSSETF.

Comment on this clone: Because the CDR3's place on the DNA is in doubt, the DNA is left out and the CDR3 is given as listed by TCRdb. The CDR3 sequence is CAAWDSNSLAVEQHF. TRGV10 is the V gene, and the J gene was not called. TRGV10 is filed as an ORF, its function uncertain. The CDR3 is 15 residues long, ends included.

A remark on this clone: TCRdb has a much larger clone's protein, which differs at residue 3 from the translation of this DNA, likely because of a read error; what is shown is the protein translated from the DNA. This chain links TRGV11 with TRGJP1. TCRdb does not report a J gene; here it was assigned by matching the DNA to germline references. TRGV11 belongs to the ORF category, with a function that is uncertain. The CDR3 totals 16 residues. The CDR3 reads CARWIRHCTTGWFKIF. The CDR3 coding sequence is TGTGCCCGCTGGATTAGGCACTGTACCACTGGTTGGTTCAAGATATTT.

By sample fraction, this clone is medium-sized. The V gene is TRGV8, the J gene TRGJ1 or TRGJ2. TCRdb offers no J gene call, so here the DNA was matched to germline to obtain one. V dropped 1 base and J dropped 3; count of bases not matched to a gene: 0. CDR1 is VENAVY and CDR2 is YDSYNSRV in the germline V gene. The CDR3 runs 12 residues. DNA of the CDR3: TGTGCCACCTGGGATAGTTATTATAAGAAACTCTTT. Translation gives CATWDSYYKKLF.

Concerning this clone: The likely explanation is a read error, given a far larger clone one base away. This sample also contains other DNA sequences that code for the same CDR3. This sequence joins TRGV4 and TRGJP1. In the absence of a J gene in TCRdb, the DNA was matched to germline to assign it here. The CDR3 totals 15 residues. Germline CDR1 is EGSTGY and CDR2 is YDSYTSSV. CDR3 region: CATWAGGTTGWFKIF. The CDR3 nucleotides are TGTGCCACCTGGGCTGGGGGGACCACTGGTTGGTTCAAGATATTT.

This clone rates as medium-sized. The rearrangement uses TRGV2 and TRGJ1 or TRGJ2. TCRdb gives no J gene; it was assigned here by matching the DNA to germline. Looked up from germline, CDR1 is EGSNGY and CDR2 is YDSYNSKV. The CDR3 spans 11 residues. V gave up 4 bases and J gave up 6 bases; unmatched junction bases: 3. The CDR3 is CATWDSYKKLF. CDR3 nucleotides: TGTGCCACCTGGGATTCTTATAAGAAACTCTTT.

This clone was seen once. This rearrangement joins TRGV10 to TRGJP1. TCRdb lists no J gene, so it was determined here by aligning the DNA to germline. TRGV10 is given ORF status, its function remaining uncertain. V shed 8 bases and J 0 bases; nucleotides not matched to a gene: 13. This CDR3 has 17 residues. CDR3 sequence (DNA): TGTGCTGCGTGGGATTATGGTTCCGATACCACTGGTTGGTTCAAGATATTT. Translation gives CAAWDYGSDTTGWFKIF.

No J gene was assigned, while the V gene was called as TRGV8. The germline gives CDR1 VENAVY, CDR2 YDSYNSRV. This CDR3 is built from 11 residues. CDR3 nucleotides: TGTGCCAAATGGGATAAGGATAAGAAAATATTT. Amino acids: CAKWDKDKKIF.

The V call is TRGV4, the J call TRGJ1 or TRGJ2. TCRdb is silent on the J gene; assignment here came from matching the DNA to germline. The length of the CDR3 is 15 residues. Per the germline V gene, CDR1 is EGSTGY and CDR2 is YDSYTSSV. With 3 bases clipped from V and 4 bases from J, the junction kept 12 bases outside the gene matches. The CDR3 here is CATWDLPVWYYKKLF. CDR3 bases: TGTGCCACCTGGGATCTTCCAGTGTGGTATTATAAGAAACTCTTT.

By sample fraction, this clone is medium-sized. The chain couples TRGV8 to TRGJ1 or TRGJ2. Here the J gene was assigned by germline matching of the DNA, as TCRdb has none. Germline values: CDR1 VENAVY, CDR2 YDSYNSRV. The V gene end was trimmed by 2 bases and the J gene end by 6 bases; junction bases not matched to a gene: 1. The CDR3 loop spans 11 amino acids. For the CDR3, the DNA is TGTGCCACCTGGGATACTTATAAGAAACTCTTT. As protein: CATWDTYKKLF.

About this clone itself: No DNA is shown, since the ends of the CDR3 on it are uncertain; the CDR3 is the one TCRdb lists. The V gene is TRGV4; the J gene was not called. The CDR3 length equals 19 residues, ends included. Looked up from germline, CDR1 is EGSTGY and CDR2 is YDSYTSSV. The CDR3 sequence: CATWDGPAGRNSLAVEQHF.

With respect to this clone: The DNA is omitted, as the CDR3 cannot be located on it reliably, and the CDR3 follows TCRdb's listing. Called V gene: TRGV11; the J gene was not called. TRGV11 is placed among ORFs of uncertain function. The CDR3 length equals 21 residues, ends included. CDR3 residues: CACWIRPPFIIRNSLAVEQHF.

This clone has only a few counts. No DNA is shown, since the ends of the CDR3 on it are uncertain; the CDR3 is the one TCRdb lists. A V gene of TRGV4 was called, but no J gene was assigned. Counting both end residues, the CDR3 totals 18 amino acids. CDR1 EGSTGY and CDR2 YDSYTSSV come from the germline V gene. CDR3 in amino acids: CATSLEIIRNSLAVEQHF.

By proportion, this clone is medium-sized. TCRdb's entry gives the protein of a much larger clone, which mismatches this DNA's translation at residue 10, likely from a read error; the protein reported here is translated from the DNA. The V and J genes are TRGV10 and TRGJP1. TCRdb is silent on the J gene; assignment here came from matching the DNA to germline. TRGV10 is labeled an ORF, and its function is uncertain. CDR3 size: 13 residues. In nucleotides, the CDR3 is TGTGCTGCGTGGGGCGTAACTGGTTGGATCAAGATATTT. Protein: CAAWGVTGWIKIF.

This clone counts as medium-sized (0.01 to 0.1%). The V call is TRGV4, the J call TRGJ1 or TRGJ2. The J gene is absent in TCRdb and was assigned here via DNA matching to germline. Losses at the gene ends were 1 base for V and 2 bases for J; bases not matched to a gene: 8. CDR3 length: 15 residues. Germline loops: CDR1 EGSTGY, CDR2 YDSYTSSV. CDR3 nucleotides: TGTGCCACCTGGGATGGTGTTAATTATTATTATAAGAAACTCTTT. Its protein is CATWDGVNYYYKKLF.

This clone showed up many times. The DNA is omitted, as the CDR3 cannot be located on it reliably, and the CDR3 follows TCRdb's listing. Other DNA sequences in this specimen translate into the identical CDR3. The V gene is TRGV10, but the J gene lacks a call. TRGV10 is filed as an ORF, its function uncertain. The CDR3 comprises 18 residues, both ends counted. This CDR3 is CAAWDYGIRNSLAVEQHF.